The next 21 T cell receptor beta chains were all read from a single sample in a study of T-cell reconstitution after alpha-beta-depleted transplantation in children. During its preparation, the TCRbeta library received unique molecular identifiers. TCRdb reprocessed the PCR reads via MiXCR and lists one record per CDR3 protein. Among approximately 15,000 distinct CDR3 sequences listed, 9.5% to 15% were seen once. Specimen: PBMCs, mostly from graft donor cells, collected 180 days after TCRalphabeta/CD19-depleted stem cell transplant. These TCRs come from a boy in the first two years of life who had a stem cell transplant for Wiskott-Aldrich syndrome, so the T cells may come from the graft donor.

This clonotype was detected a few times. The chain carries TRBV7-9 and TRBJ1-1; no definite D call. This CDR3 spans 16 amino acids. CDR1 SEHNR and CDR2 FQNEAQ come from the germline V gene (reference sequence). With 3 bases removed from V and 5 bases from J, the gap between germline ends came to 19 bases. The CDR3 DNA reads TGTGCCAGCAGCTTCTTCTCCCTCAGCCTGATAACTGAAGCTTTCTTT. Translation: CASSFFSLSLITEAFF.

This clonotype was counted ten times or more. The chain combines TRBV5-1 with TRBJ2-1, with 10 bases fitting TRBD2. V lost 4 bases and J lost 7; bases outside the gene matches: 11. The CDR3 totals 16 residues. The germline V gene has CDR1 SGHRS and CDR2 YFSETQ. This chain's CDR3 is CASSPHWSGRVNEQFF. The CDR3 bases are TGCGCCAGCAGCCCCCATTGGAGCGGGAGGGTAAATGAGCAGTTCTTC.

This clonotype was seen many times. V usage is TRBV20-1 and J usage is TRBJ2-1, with 7 bases lining up with TRBD1. This CDR3 has 15 residues. The V gene end was trimmed by 4 bases and the J gene end by 4 bases; junction bases not matched to a gene: 10. Germline assignment: CDR1 DFQATT and CDR2 SNEGSKA (reference sequence). DNA for the CDR3: TGCAGTGCTAACCAACAGGGGATTTTATACAATGAGCAGTTCTTC. Its translation is CSANQQGILYNEQFF.

The chain is built from TRBV11-2 and TRBJ2-1; 7 bases fit TRBD2. Unmatched junction bases numbered 5, after V lost 3 bases and J lost 9 bases. The CDR3 contains 13 residues. The germline CDR1 and CDR2 sequences are SGHAT and FQNNGV. The CDR3 sequence: CASSFTGGGEQFF. The CDR3 nucleotides read TGTGCCAGCAGCTTTACGGGGGGTGGTGAGCAGTTCTTC.

This clonotype was recorded only once. The chain is built from TRBV13 and TRBJ2-5, with a possible D match to TRBD1 (6 bases). The germline CDR1 and CDR2 sequences are PRHDT and FYEKMQ (reference sequence). This CDR3 has 13 residues. V was shortened by 4 bases and J by 5 bases, with 11 bases between the two germline ends. This CDR3 is CASSYTGSETQYF. The CDR3 bases are TGTGCCAGCAGCTATACAGGGAGCGAGACCCAGTACTTC.

This clonotype occurred many times. The chain carries TRBV5-5 and TRBJ2-1; a possible D gene is TRBD2 (6 bases). The V gene's germline CDR1 is SGHKS and CDR2 YYEKEE (reference sequence). V lost 1 base and J 0 bases, leaving 11 bases between the germline ends. The CDR3 spans 16 residues. Here the CDR3 reads CASSLSVAVSYNEQFF. The CDR3 nucleotides are TGTGCCAGCAGCTTGTCTGTAGCGGTCTCCTACAATGAGCAGTTCTTC. The full variable domain, rest sourced from reference TRBV5-5 and TRBJ2-1, is DAGVTQSPTHLIKTRGQQVTLRCSPISGHKSVSWYQQVLGQGPQFIFQYYEKEERGRGNFPDRFSARQFPNYSSELNVNALLLGDSALYLCASSLSVAVSYNEQFFGPGTRLTVL.

This clonotype was recorded at least ten times. The V gene is TRBV7-2, the J gene TRBJ2-5; no reliable D call. The CDR3 is 14 residues long. In germline, CDR1 is SGHTA, CDR2 FQGNSA. V shed 4 bases and J shed 1 base, with 10 bases lying between them. Written as DNA, the CDR3 is TGTGCCAGCAGCTCTTGGGGTCCCCAAGAGACCCAGTACTTC. It is translated as CASSSWGPQETQYF.

The chain uses TRBV4-3 and TRBJ1-1; TRBD1 matches 11 bases. Germline V gene sequence: CDR1 LGHNA, CDR2 YSLEER. CDR3 length equals 15 residues. Losses at the gene ends were 2 bases for V and 5 bases for J; bases not matched to a gene: 4. The chain's CDR3 is CASSQRTGGMTEAFF. In DNA, the CDR3 is TGCGCCAGCAGCCAACGGACAGGGGGCATGACTGAAGCTTTCTTT.

J is TRBJ2-7 and V is TRBV13; the D gene is possibly TRBD1 (6 bases). V was cut by 6 bases and J by 0 bases, with 15 bases left in between. Germline CDR1 PRHDT, CDR2 FYEKMQ (reference sequence). The CDR3 is 15 amino acids. The CDR3 DNA sequence: TGTGCCAGCAGTCAAGAGGGGGATACCTCCTACGAGCAGTACTTC. Translation: CASSQEGDTSYEQYF.

The chain uses TRBV9 and TRBJ2-1; a weak D match, TRBD2 (5 bases). V was shortened by 0 bases and J by 5 bases, with 9 bases between the two germline ends. From germline, CDR1 is SGDLS and CDR2 YYNGEE. The CDR3 contains 14 residues. In DNA form, the CDR3 reads TGTGCCAGCAGCGTAGAGCGGAGTGACAATGAGCAGTTCTTC. This encodes CASSVERSDNEQFF. The variable domain in full, completed from reference TRBV9 and TRBJ2-1, reads DSGVTQTPKHLITATGQRVTLRCSPRSGDLSVYWYQQSLDQGLQFLIQYYNGEERAKGNILERFSAQQFPDLHSELNLSSLELGDSALYFCASSVERSDNEQFFGPGTRLTVL.

The chain links TRBV11-2 to TRBJ1-5, with a tentative D call TRBD1 (6 bases). CDR1 SGHAT and CDR2 FQNNGV come from the germline V gene. The V gene lost 0 bases and the J gene lost 0 bases, with 15 bases spanning the gap. The CDR3 length is 18 residues. DNA of the CDR3: TGTGCCAGCAGCTTAGAGGGACGGGGGCATTATAGCAATCAGCCCCAGCATTTT. It codes for CASSLEGRGHYSNQPQHF.

This clonotype was detected many times. The chain recombines TRBV29-1 with TRBJ1-1, with D perhaps matching TRBD1 (6 bases). The CDR3 sequence is 14 residues long. V was pared by 4 bases and J by 5 bases, with 17 bases between. The V gene's germline CDR1 is SQVTM and CDR2 ANQGSEA. The CDR3 region is CSVVPYRAGTEAFF. CDR3 bases: TGCAGCGTTGTTCCCTACAGGGCGGGGACTGAAGCTTTCTTT. The full variable domain, in which reference TRBV29-1 and TRBJ1-1 provide the parts outside the CDR3, is SAVISQKPSRDICQRGTSLTIQCQVDSQVTMMFWYRQQPGQSLTLIATANQGSEATYESGFVIDKFPISRPNLTFSTLTVSNMSPEDSSIYLCSVVPYRAGTEAFFGQGTRLTVV.

V usage is TRBV29-1 and J usage is TRBJ2-3; D unresolved. The V and J ends lost 7 bases and 4 bases respectively, with 9 bases between them. Germline values: CDR1 SQVTM, CDR2 ANQGSEA. CDR3 length: 11 amino acids. In DNA form, the CDR3 reads TGCAGCGCCCAGGATTCAGATACGCAGTATTTT. Protein sequence: CSAQDSDTQYF.

Many counts were recorded for this clonotype. J is TRBJ1-2 and V is TRBV7-9; D is uncertain. CDR3 size: 13 residues. The V end was cut by 4 bases, the J end by 1 base, with 7 bases between. Per germline, CDR1 SEHNR and CDR2 FQNEAQ (reference sequence). CDR3 nucleotide sequence: TGTGCCAGCAGCTCAGAATATAACTATGGCTACACCTTC. This gives the protein CASSSEYNYGYTF.

Many counts were recorded for this clonotype. The rearrangement uses TRBV28 and TRBJ2-5; 7 nucleotides line up with TRBD1. The V gene end was trimmed by 4 bases and the J gene end by 3 bases; junction bases not matched to a gene: 20. This CDR3 has 19 residues. From germline, CDR1 is MDHEN and CDR2 SYDVKM. Written as DNA, the CDR3 is TGTGCCAGCAGTTCCGAGGGGGCAAAGGCTCGTTGGTACAAAGAGACCCAGTACTTC. Protein sequence: CASSSEGAKARWYKETQYF. The complete variable domain, with remaining parts taken from reference TRBV28 and TRBJ2-5, reads DVKVTQSSRYLVKRTGEKVFLECVQDMDHENMFWYRQDPGLGLRLIYFSYDVKMKEKGDIPEGYSVSREKKERFSLILESASTNQTSMYLCASSSEGAKARWYKETQYFGPGTRLLVL.

Only a few counts were recorded for this clonotype. The genes are TRBV3-1 and TRBJ2-5; 7 nucleotides match TRBD2. The V gene end was trimmed by 4 bases and the J gene end by 5 bases; junction bases not matched to a gene: 7. Germline V gene data show CDR1 as LGHDT and CDR2 as YNNKEL (reference sequence). The CDR3 runs to 14 residues. In nucleotides, the CDR3 is TGTGCCAGCAGCCCCCGTGGGGGGGATGAGACCCAGTACTTC. It specifies CASSPRGGDETQYF.

The V call is TRBV4-1, the J call TRBJ1-4, with D hard to call. Between the trimmed V and J ends, which lost 0 bases and 4 bases, there was a span of 12 bases. The CDR3 runs 16 residues. Germline V CDR1 and CDR2: MGHRA, YSYEKL. The CDR3 spells CASSQERARLNEKLFF. DNA of the CDR3: TGCGCCAGCAGCCAAGAAAGGGCCAGACTTAATGAAAAACTGTTTTTT.

The chain has TRBV7-4 and TRBJ1-3; 7 nucleotides match TRBD1. The germline gives CDR1 SGHVT, CDR2 SQSDAQ. The CDR3 is made up of 17 amino acids. Unmatched junction bases numbered 12, after V lost 7 bases and J lost 0 bases. CDR3 residues: CASNPWDSNNSGNTIYF. CDR3 in DNA: TGTGCCAGCAACCCCTGGGACAGCAATAACTCTGGAAACACCATATATTTT.

This clonotype was counted at least ten times. This chain links TRBV25-1 with TRBJ1-2; D not resolved. V was shortened by 7 bases and J by 4 bases, with 16 bases between the two germline ends. The CDR3 runs 14 residues. Germline assignment: CDR1 MGHDK and CDR2 SYGVNS. The chain's CDR3 is CASTGGPGSYGYTF. CDR3 coding DNA: TGTGCCAGCACCGGAGGTCCGGGAAGCTATGGCTACACCTTC.

The rearrangement links TRBV19 to TRBJ2-5; TRBD1 agrees at 12 bases. The trim removed 7 bases at V and 5 bases at J, leaving 8 bases unmatched. CDR3 size: 15 residues. The V gene's germline CDR1 is LNHDA and CDR2 SQIVND (reference sequence). The CDR3 here is CASTSPGQGAETQYF. CDR3 DNA: TGTGCCAGTACCTCACCGGGACAGGGGGCCGAGACCCAGTACTTC.

This clonotype was recorded at least ten times. The V call is TRBV7-9, the J call TRBJ2-7; D is uncertain. The CDR3 is 14 amino acids. Deletions cut 4 bases from V and 7 bases from J, with 17 bases between. Germline values: CDR1 SEHNR, CDR2 FQNEAQ (reference sequence). The CDR3 DNA sequence: TGTGCCAGCAGCTCGAGACTGCTCGTGGGGGAGCAGTACTTC. Encoded protein: CASSSRLLVGEQYF.